This entry features one T cell receptor (beta chain) sequence. The antigen is not known. Genomic DNA came from frozen unsorted single-cell suspensions. The data originate from a study of immune cell composition in non-small cell lung cancer. Study results and caveats: Roughly 80% of squamous and under 35% of adenocarcinoma cases had tumour-associated clones >0.5%.

The assay was immunoSEQ multiplex PCR, and TCRdb's table has in-frame clones only and misses some. Of 2,000 to 2,500 clones in the sample, roughly four fifths were seen once. Sequenced sample: lung tumor tissue. This clonotype was sampled from a human donor with non-small cell lung cancer.

CDR3 protein: CASSQEIGGEKLFF. The CDR3 DNA is TGTGCCAGCAGCCAAGAGATCGGGGGGGAAAAACTGTTTTTT. The chain is built from TRBV4-2 and TRBJ1-4, with D maybe TRBD1 (5 bases). Germline loops: CDR1 LGHNA, CDR2 YNFKEQ. Trimming shortened V by 0 bases and J by 8 bases, and 10 bases separated the two germline ends. The CDR3 totals 14 residues.